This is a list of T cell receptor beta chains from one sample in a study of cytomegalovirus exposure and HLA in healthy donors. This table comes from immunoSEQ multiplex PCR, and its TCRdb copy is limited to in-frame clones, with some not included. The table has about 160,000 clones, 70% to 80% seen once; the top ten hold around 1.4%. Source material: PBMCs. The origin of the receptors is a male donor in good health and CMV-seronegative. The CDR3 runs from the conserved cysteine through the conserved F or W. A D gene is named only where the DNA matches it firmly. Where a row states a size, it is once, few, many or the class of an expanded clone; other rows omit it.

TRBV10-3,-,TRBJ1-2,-,CAISGDIDGYTF,TGTGCCATCAGTGGAGACATAGATGGCTACACCTTC
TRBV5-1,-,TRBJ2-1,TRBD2,CASSLALGGRGGDEQFF,TGCGCCAGCAGCTTGGCCTTGGGGGGGAGAGGTGGAGATGAGCAGTTCTTC
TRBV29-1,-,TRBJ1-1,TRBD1,CSAETGHTEAFF,TGCAGCGCCGAGACAGGGCACACTGAAGCTTTCTTT
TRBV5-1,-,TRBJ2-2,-,CASSPDSNTGELFF,TGCGCCAGCAGCCCAGATTCGAACACCGGGGAGCTGTTTTTT
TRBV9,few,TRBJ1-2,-,CASSEGDSNYGYTF,TGTGCCAGCAGCGAAGGGGATTCTAACTATGGCTACACCTTC
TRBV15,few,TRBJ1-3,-,CATRGSGGNTIYF,TGTGCCACCAGGGGTTCAGGAGGAAACACCATATATTTT
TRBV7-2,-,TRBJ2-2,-,CASSLAGGQTGELFF,TGTGCCAGCAGCTTAGCGGGGGGGCAAACCGGGGAGCTGTTTTTT
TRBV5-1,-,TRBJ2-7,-,CASSLIPSSYEQYF,TGCGCCAGCAGCCTAATCCCGAGCTCCTACGAGCAGTACTTC
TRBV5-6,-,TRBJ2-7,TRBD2,CASSFRGGHEQYF,TGTGCCAGCAGCTTCCGGGGGGGCCACGAGCAGTACTTC
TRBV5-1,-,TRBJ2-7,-,CASSLVQGPSYEQYF,TGCGCCAGCAGCTTGGTACAGGGACCATCCTACGAGCAGTACTTC
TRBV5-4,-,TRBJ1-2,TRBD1,CASSLEQGAGGYTF,TGTGCCAGCAGCTTGGAACAGGGGGCGGGTGGCTACACCTTC
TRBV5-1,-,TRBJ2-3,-,CASSWGSDTQYF,TGCGCCAGCAGCTGGGGCTCGGATACGCAGTATTTT
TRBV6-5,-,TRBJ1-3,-,CASSYDSGTGNTIYF,TGTGCCAGCAGTTACGATTCCGGGACTGGAAACACCATATATTTT
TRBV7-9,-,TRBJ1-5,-,CASTQGGEPQHF,TGTGCCAGCACCCAGGGCGGGGAGCCCCAGCATTTT
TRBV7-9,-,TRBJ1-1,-,CASSRSGFEAFF,TGTGCCAGCAGCCGTTCGGGATTTGAAGCTTTCTTT
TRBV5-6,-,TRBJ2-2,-,CASSLVPEAGELFF,TGTGCCAGCAGCTTGGTCCCCGAGGCCGGGGAGCTGTTTTTT
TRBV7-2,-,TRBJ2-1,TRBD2,CASSLAPPAGGTYNEQFF,TGTGCCAGCAGCTTAGCCCCTCCGGCGGGAGGGACCTACAATGAGCAGTTCTTC
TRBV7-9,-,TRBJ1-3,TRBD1,CASSTWDRGLRNTIYF,TGTGCCAGCAGCACCTGGGACAGGGGGCTAAGAAACACCATATATTTT
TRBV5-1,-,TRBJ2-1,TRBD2,CASSLESSGNNEQFF,TGCGCCAGCAGCTTGGAGTCTAGCGGAAACAATGAGCAGTTCTTC
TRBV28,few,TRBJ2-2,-,CASTPPTRAETGELFF,TGTGCCAGCACTCCCCCCACGCGGGCCGAGACCGGGGAGCTGTTTTTT
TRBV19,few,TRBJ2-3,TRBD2,CASTSGGRLDTQYF,TGTGCCAGTACTAGCGGGGGGAGGTTAGATACGCAGTATTTT
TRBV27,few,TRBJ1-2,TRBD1,CASSLGGGQGDGYTF,TGTGCCAGCAGTTTAGGGGGGGGACAGGGAGACGGCTACACCTTC
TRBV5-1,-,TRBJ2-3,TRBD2,CASSLRGVATDTQYF,TGCGCCAGCAGCTTGCGGGGGGTAGCAACAGATACGCAGTATTTT
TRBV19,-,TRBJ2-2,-,CASSKQGRNTGELFF,TGTGCCAGTAGCAAACAGGGCCGGAACACCGGGGAGCTGTTTTTT
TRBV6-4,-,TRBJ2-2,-,CASSVQGGTGELFF,TGTGCCAGCAGTGTCCAGGGAGGAACCGGGGAGCTGTTTTTT
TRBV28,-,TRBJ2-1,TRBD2,CASPPSRTSGRYDEQFF,TGTGCCAGCCCGCCTTCCCGAACTAGCGGGAGATACGATGAGCAGTTCTTC
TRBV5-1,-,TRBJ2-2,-,CASSRENPGELFF,TGCGCCAGCAGCCGGGAAAACCCCGGGGAGCTGTTTTTT
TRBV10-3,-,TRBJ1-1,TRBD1,CAIRNRGDTEAFF,TGTGCCATCAGGAACAGGGGGGACACTGAAGCTTTCTTT
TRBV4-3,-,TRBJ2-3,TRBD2,CASSQEAAGGSTDTQYF,TGCGCCAGCAGCCAAGAGGCGGCGGGGGGGAGCACAGATACGCAGTATTTT
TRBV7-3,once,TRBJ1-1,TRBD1,CASSLQGADTEAFF,TGTGCCAGCAGCCTACAGGGGGCGGACACTGAAGCTTTCTTT
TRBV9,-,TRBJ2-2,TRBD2,CASSVGLAGGPTGELFF,TGTGCCAGCAGCGTCGGACTAGCGGGGGGCCCCACCGGGGAGCTGTTTTTT
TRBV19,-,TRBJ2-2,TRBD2,CASKSGHRGGGSGELFF,TGTGCCAGTAAATCGGGCCATCGCGGGGGGGGGTCCGGGGAGCTGTTTTTT
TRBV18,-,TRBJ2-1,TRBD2,CASSPGTSGSNEQFF,TGTGCCAGCTCACCCGGGACTAGCGGGAGTAATGAGCAGTTCTTC
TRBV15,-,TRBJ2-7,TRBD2,CATSRELATYEQYF,TGTGCCACCTCTAGGGAACTAGCGACCTACGAGCAGTACTTC
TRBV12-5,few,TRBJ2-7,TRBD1,CASGLGGQGPLPGTF,TGTGCTAGTGGTTTGGGCGGACAGGGGCCGCTCCCAGGGACCTTC
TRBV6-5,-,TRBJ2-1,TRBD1,CASSYSTGSSYNEQFF,TGTGCCAGCAGTTACTCGACAGGGAGCTCCTACAATGAGCAGTTCTTC
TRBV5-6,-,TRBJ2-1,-,CASSLTGSTYNEQFF,TGTGCCAGCAGCTTGACGGGGAGCACCTACAATGAGCAGTTCTTC
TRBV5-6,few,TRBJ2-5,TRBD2,CASSSTLAPGETQYF,TGTGCCAGCAGCTCGACACTAGCGCCGGGTGAGACCCAGTACTTC
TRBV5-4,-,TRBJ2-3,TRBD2,CASSLAAGGTDTQYF,TGTGCCAGCAGCTTGGCAGCGGGGGGCACAGATACGCAGTATTTT
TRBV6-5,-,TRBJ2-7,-,CASSYGLYSYEQYF,TGTGCCAGCAGTTACGGCCTTTACTCCTACGAGCAGTACTTC
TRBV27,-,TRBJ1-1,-,CASSYRTARRTEAFF,TGTGCCAGCAGTTACCGGACAGCCAGGAGGACTGAAGCTTTCTTT
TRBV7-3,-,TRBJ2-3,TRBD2,CASSFTGLASTDTQYF,TGTGCCAGCAGCTTCACCGGACTAGCTAGCACAGATACGCAGTATTTT
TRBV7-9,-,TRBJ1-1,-,CASAAGIGTEAFF,TGTGCCAGTGCAGCAGGGATAGGGACTGAAGCTTTCTTT
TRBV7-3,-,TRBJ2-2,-,CASSFSTGELFF,TGTGCCAGCAGCTTTAGCACCGGGGAGCTGTTTTTT
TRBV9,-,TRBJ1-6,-,CASSVAAGTLSSYNSPLHF,TGTGCCAGCAGCGTAGCGGCCGGGACTTTAAGCTCCTATAATTCACCCCTCCACTTT
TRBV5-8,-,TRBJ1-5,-,CASSLAGAGQPQHF,TGTGCCAGCAGCTTGGCCGGGGCGGGGCAGCCCCAGCATTTT
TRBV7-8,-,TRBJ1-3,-,CASSLGRGNTIYF,TGTGCCAGCAGCTTAGGCAGGGGAAACACCATATATTTT
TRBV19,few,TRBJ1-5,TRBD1,CASSINGQEQPQHF,TGTGCCAGTAGTATTAACGGACAGGAGCAGCCCCAGCATTTT
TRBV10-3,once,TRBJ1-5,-,CAISESLSGYSNQPQHF,TGTGCCATCAGTGAATCTCTATCAGGGTATAGCAATCAGCCCCAGCATTTT
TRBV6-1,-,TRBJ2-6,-,CASSEGGSGANGLTF,TGTGCCAGCAGTGAGGGGGGTTCCGGGGCCAACGGCCTGACTTTC
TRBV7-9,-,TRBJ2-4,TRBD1,CASSLPGQGTKNIQYF,TGTGCCAGCAGCCTACCGGGACAGGGAACCAAAAACATTCAGTACTTC
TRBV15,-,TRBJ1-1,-,CATSQRRGNTEAFF,TGTGCCACCAGCCAAAGAAGGGGGAACACTGAAGCTTTCTTT
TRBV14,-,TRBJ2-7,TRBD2,CASSQRAGETYEQYF,TGTGCCAGCAGCCAAAGAGCGGGGGAGACCTACGAGCAGTACTTC
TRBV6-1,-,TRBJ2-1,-,CASSEAVAGNVYNEQFF,TGTGCCAGCAGTGAAGCGGTGGCAGGGAACGTCTACAATGAGCAGTTCTTC
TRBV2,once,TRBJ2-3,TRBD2,CAIGRRGSGSLGTDTQYF,TGTGCCATCGGCCGAAGAGGTAGCGGGAGCCTTGGGACAGATACGCAGTATTTT